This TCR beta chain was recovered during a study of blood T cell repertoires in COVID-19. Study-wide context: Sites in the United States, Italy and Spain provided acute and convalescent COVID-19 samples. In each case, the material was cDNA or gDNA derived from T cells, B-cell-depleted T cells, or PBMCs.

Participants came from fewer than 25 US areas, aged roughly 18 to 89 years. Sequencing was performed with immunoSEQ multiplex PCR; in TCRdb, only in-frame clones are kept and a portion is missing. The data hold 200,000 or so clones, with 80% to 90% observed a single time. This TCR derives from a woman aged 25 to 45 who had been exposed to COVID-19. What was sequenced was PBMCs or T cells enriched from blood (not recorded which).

CDR3 nucleotide sequence: TGTGCCTGGAGTGTTCGGGGAAGTGGTGAAAAACTGTTTTTT. Protein: CAWSVRGSGEKLFF. The rearrangement joins TRBV30 to TRBJ1-4; D is unclear. V gave up 0 bases and J gave up 7 bases, with 12 bases separating them. Per the germline V gene, CDR1 is GTSNPN and CDR2 is SVGIG (reference sequence). The CDR3 spans 14 residues. Variable domain in full (rest from reference TRBV30 and TRBJ1-4): SQTIHQWPATLVQPVGSPLSLECTVEGTSNPNLYWYRQAAGRGLQLLFYSVGIGQISSEVPQNLSASRPQDRQFILSSKKLLLSDSGFYLCAWSVRGSGEKLFFGSGTQLSVL.